This is a list of T cell receptor beta chains from one sample in a study of spatial heterogeneity in lung cancer. TCRdb reprocessed the 5' RACE reads with MiXCR, giving one entry per CDR3 protein. This sample has about 12,000 distinct CDR3 sequences, with over 6.5% found just once. The material sequenced was lung tumor tissue, taken at surgery. These receptors all stem from a female donor with early-stage non-small cell lung cancer. Each CDR3 is given without its conserved first and last residue.

J	V	CDR3
TRBJ2-5	TRBV2	ASGEIQETQY
TRBJ2-1	TRBV9	ASSSGSDNEQF
TRBJ2-1	TRBV18	ASSRTSGRPGEQF
TRBJ2-1	TRBV6-5	ASSPTSGRFNEQF
TRBJ1-2	TRBV3-1	ASSHLDYGYT
TRBJ2-1	TRBV19	ASSIWKAGGYNEQF
TRBJ2-4	TRBV20-1	SAIEVGGQNIQY
TRBJ1-5	TRBV6-1	ASSADSPNQPQH
TRBJ2-7	TRBV11-2	ASSLPGEQY
TRBJ2-2	TRBV7-8	ASSLVTGGTTGELF
TRBJ2-5	TRBV20-1	SARLSGGQETQY
TRBJ2-7	TRBV29-1	SVALRNTYEQY
TRBJ1-5	TRBV28	ASRPNTGGGEQPQH
TRBJ1-1	TRBV2	ASTGFGNTEAF
TRBJ1-6	TRBV12-3/TRBV12-4	ASTFGGGTGSPLH
TRBJ2-7	TRBV20-1	SATPSGRNYEQY